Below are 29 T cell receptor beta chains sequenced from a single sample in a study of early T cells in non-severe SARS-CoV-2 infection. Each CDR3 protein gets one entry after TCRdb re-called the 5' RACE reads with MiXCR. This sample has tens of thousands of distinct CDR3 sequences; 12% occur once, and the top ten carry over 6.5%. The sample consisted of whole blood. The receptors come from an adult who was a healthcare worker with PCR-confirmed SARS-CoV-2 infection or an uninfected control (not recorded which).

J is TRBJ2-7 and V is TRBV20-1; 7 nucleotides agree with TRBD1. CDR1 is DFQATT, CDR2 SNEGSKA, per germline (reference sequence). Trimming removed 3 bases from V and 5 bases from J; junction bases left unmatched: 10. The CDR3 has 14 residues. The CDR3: CSASASLTGDEQYF. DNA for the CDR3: TGCAGTGCTAGTGCTAGCCTCACAGGGGACGAGCAGTACTTC.

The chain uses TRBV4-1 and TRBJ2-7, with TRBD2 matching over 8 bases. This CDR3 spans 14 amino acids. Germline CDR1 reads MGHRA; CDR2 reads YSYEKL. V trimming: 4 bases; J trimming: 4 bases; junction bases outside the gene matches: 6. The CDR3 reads CASSRVIAGYEQYF. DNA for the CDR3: TGCGCCAGCAGCCGCGTAATAGCGGGGTACGAGCAGTACTTC.

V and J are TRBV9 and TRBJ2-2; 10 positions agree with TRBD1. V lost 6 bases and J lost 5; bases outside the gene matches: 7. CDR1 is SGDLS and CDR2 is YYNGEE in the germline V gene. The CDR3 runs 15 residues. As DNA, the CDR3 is TGTGCCAGCACCGTCGGGACAGGGGTAACCGGGGAGCTGTTTTTT. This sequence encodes CASTVGTGVTGELFF. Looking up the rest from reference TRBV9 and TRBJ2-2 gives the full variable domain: DSGVTQTPKHLITATGQRVTLRCSPRSGDLSVYWYQQSLDQGLQFLIQYYNGEERAKGNILERFSAQQFPDLHSELNLSSLELGDSALYFCASTVGTGVTGELFFGEGSRLTVL.

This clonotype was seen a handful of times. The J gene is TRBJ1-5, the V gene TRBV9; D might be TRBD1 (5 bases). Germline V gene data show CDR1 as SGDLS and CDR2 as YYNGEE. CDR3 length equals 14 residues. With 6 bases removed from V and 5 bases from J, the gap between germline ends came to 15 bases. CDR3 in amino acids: CASTVEGAHQPQHF. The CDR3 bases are TGTGCCAGCACCGTCGAAGGGGCTCATCAGCCCCAGCATTTT.

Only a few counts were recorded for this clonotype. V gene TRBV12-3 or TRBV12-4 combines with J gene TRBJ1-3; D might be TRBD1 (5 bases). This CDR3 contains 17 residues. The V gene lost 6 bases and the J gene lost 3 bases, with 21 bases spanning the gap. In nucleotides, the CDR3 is TGTGCCAGCAGCTTGGATCTCGGCAGGGTGTATGGAAACACCATATATTTT. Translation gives CASSLDLGRVYGNTIYF.

The CDR3 DNA reads TGTGCCAGCAGCGTGAGTAGGCGAGAGACCCAGTACTTC. This codes for CASSVSRRETQYF. The genes are TRBV9 and TRBJ2-5, with D uncertain. The CDR3 length is 13 residues. In germline, CDR1 is SGDLS, CDR2 YYNGEE. V gave up 2 bases and J gave up 4 bases, with 9 bases separating them. The whole variable domain, filled in from reference TRBV9 and TRBJ2-5, reads DSGVTQTPKHLITATGQRVTLRCSPRSGDLSVYWYQQSLDQGLQFLIQYYNGEERAKGNILERFSAQQFPDLHSELNLSSLELGDSALYFCASSVSRRETQYFGPGTRLLVL.

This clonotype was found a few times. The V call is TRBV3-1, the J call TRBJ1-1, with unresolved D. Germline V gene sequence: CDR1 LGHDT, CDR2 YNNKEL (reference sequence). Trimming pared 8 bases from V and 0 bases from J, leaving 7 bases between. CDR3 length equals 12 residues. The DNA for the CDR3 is TGTGCCAGCGGGCTTCTGAACACTGAAGCTTTCTTT. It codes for CASGLLNTEAFF. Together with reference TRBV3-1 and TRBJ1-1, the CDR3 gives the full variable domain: DTAVSQTPKYLVTQMGNDKSIKCEQNLGHDTMYWYKQDSKKFLKIMFSYNNKELIINETVPNRFSPKSPDKAHLNLHINSLELGDSAVYFCASGLLNTEAFFGQGTRLTVV.

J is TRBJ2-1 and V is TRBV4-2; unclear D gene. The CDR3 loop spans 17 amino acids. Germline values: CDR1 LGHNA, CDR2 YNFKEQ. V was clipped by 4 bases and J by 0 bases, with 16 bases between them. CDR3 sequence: CASSLVPLGSSYNEQFF. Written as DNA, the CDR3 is TGTGCCAGCAGCCTAGTTCCCTTGGGCAGCTCCTACAATGAGCAGTTCTTC.

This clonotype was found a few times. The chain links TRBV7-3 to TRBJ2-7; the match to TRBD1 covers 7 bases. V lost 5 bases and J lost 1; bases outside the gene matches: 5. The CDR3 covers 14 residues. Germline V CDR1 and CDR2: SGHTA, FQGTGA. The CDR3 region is CASSPPGQSYEQYF. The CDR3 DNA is TGTGCCAGCAGCCCACCGGGACAGTCCTACGAGCAGTACTTC.

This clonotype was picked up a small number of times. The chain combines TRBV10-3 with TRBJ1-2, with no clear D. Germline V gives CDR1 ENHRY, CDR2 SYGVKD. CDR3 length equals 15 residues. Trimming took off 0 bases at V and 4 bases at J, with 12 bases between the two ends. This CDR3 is CAISESGRKVYGYTF. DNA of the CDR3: TGTGCCATCAGTGAGTCTGGTAGAAAGGTCTATGGCTACACCTTC.

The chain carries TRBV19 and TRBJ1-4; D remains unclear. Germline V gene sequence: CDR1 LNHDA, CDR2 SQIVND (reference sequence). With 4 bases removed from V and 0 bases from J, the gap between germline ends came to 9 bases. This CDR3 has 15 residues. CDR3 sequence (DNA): TGTGCCAGTAGTAAAGGAGACACAACTAATGAAAAACTGTTTTTT. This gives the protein CASSKGDTTNEKLFF.

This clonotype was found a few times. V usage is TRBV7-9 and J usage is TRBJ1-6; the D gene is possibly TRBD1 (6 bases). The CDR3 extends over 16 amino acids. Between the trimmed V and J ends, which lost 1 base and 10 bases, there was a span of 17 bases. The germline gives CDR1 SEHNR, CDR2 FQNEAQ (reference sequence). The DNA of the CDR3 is TGTGCCAGCAGCTTAGGAGGGGGATTGGATTCCTCACCCCTCCACTTT. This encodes CASSLGGGLDSSPLHF.

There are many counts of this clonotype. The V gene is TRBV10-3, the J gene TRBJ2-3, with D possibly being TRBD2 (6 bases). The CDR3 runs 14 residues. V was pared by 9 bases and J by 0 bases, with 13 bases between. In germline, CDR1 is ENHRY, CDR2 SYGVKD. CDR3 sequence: CAIRTTLSTDTQYF. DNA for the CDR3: TGTGCCATAAGGACTACCTTGAGCACAGATACGCAGTATTTT.

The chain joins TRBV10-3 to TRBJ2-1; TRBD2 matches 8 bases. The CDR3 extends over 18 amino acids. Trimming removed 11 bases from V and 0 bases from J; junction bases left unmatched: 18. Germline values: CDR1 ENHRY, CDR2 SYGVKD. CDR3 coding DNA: TGTGCCTTGGCCCCGGGGCCTAGCGGGTCGAGCTCCTACAATGAGCAGTTCTTC. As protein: CALAPGPSGSSSYNEQFF.

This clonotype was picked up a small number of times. In DNA, the CDR3 is TGTGCCAGCAGTTACCCGGGACAGTACTCTGGAAACACCATATATTTT. It codes for CASSYPGQYSGNTIYF. The chain employs TRBV6-2 or TRBV6-3 and TRBJ1-3; 7 nucleotides match TRBD1. Trimming removed 2 bases from V and 0 bases from J; junction bases left unmatched: 4. There are 16 residues in the CDR3. The V gene's germline CDR1 is MNHEY and CDR2 SVGEGT.

The CDR3 DNA reads as TGCAGTGCTAGTAAACTAGCGCGCAACAATGAGCAGTTCTTC. Translation: CSASKLARNNEQFF. The rearrangement links TRBV20-1 to TRBJ2-1; the match to TRBD2 covers 7 bases. CDR1 and CDR2 from the germline V gene are DFQATT and SNEGSKA (reference sequence). The length of the CDR3 is 14 residues. With 3 bases clipped from V and 5 bases from J, the junction kept 7 bases outside the gene matches.

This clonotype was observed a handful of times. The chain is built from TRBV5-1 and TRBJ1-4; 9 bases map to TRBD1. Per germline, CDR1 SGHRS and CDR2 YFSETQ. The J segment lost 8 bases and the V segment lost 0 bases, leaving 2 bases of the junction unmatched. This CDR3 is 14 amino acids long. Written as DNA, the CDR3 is TGCGCCAGCAGCTTGGGACAGGGGGAAGAAAAACTGTTTTTT. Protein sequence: CASSLGQGEEKLFF.

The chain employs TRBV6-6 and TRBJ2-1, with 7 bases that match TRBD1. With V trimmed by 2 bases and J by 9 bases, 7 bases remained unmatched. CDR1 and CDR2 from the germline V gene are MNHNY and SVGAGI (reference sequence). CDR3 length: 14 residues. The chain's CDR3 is CASSYPGQSCEQFF. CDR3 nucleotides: TGTGCCAGCAGTTACCCGGGACAGTCATGTGAGCAGTTCTTC.

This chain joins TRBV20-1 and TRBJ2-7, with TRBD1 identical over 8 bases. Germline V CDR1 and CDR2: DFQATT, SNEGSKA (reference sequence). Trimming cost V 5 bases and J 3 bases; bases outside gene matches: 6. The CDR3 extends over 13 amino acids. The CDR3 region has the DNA TGCAGTGCTCCAGGGGGGACAGGCTACGAGCAGTACTTC. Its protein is CSAPGGTGYEQYF.

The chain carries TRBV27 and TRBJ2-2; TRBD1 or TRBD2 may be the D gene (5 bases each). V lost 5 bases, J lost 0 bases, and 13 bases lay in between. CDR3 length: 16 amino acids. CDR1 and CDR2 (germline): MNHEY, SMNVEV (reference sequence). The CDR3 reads CASSPWDGPNTGELFF. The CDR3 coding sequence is TGTGCCAGCAGTCCCTGGGACGGACCGAACACCGGGGAGCTGTTTTTT.

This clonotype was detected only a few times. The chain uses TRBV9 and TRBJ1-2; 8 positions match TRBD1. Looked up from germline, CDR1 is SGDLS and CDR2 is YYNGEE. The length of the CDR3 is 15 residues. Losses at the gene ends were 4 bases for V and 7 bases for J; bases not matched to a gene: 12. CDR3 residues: CASSPQGQGASGYTF. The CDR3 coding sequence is TGTGCCAGCAGCCCTCAAGGCCAGGGGGCGTCTGGCTACACCTTC.

The CDR3 is CASSAYRTASEGYTF. The CDR3 DNA follows: TGTGCCAGCAGTGCCTATCGGACGGCATCGGAGGGCTACACCTTC. The chain joins TRBV6-1 to TRBJ1-2; the D is unclear. V was cut by 4 bases and J by 8 bases, with 20 bases left in between. This CDR3 is 15 amino acids long. Germline V CDR1 and CDR2: MNHNS, SASEGT.

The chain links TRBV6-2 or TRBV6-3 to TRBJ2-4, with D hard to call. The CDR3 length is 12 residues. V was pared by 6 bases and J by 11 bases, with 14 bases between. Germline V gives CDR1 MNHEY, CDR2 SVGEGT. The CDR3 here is CASSYPTEVQYF. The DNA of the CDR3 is TGTGCCAGCAGCTACCCCACTGAAGTTCAGTACTTC.

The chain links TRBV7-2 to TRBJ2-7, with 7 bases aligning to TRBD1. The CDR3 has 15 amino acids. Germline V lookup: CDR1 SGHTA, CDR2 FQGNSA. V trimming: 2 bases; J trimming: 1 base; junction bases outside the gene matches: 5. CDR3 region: CASSLNPGQSYEQYF. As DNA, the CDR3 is TGTGCCAGCAGCTTAAACCCGGGACAGTCCTACGAGCAGTACTTC. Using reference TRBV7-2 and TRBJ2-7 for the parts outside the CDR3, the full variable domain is GAGVSQSPSNKVTEKGKDVELRCDPISGHTALYWYRQSLGQGLEFLIYFQGNSAPDKSGLPSDRFSAERTGGSVSTLTIQRTQQEDSAVYLCASSLNPGQSYEQYFGPGTRLTVT.

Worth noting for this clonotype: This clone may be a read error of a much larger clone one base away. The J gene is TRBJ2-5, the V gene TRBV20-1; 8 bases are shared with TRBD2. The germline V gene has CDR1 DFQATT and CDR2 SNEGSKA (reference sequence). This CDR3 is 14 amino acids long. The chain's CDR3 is CGAFTSGRQETQYF. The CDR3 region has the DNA TGCGGTGCTTTCACTAGCGGACGTCAAGAGACCCAGTACTTC.

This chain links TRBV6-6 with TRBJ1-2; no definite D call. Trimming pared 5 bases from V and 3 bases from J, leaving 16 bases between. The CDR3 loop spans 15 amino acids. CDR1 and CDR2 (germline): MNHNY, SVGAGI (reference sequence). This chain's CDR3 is CASSRTRALDYGYTF. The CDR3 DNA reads TGTGCCAGCAGTAGGACCAGAGCCCTGGACTATGGCTACACCTTC.

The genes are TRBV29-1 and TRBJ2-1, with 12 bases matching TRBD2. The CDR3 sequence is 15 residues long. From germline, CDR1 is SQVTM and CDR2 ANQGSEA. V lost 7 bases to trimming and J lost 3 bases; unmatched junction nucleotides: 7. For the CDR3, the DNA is TGCAGCGCAATGGGACTAGCGGGCTACTACAATGAGCAGTTCTTC. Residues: CSAMGLAGYYNEQFF.

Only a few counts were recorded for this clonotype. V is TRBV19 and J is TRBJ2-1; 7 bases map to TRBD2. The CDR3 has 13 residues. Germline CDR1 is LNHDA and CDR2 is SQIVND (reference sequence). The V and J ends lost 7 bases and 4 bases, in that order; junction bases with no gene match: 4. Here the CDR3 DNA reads TGTGCCAGTACTGAGGGAGGGTACAATGAGCAGTTCTTC. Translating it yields CASTEGGYNEQFF.

For the CDR3, the DNA is TGTGCCAGCAGGACAGGGGGCGGTTTTAATGGCTACACCTTC. Amino acids: CASRTGGGFNGYTF. J is TRBJ1-2 and V is TRBV5-6; TRBD1 agrees at 10 bases. CDR1 is SGHDT, CDR2 YYEEEE, per germline. J gave up 6 bases and V 5 bases, and 7 bases lay outside the gene matches. This CDR3 region has 14 residues. Drawing the rest from reference TRBV5-6 and TRBJ1-2, the complete variable domain is DAGVTQSPTHLIKTRGQQVTLRCSPKSGHDTVSWYQQALGQGPQFIFQYYEEEERQRGNFPDRFSGHQFPNYSSELNVNALLLGDSALYLCASRTGGGFNGYTFGSGTRLTVV.